This T cell receptor (beta chain) was found in a study of CD8 T cells in ankylosing spondylitis. TCRdb processed the 5' RACE reads anew with MiXCR; each CDR3 protein has one entry. The table lists 300,000 to 400,000 distinct CDR3 sequences, 20% to 25% of them singletons, with under 15% in the top ten. The TCR sequence derives from a male donor with ankylosing spondylitis or in good health (not recorded which). Material: blood, either unsorted or a sorted T cell fraction (not recorded which).

The DNA for the CDR3 is TGTGCCAGCAGCCGAGGGGGACACCCCCAAGAGACCCAGTACTTC. It translates to CASSRGGHPQETQYF. This chain connects TRBV7-9 to TRBJ2-5; D is perhaps TRBD1 (6 bases). With 5 bases removed from V and 1 base from J, the gap between germline ends came to 14 bases. The CDR3 is 15 amino acids. CDR1 and CDR2 (germline): SEHNR, FQNEAQ (reference sequence).